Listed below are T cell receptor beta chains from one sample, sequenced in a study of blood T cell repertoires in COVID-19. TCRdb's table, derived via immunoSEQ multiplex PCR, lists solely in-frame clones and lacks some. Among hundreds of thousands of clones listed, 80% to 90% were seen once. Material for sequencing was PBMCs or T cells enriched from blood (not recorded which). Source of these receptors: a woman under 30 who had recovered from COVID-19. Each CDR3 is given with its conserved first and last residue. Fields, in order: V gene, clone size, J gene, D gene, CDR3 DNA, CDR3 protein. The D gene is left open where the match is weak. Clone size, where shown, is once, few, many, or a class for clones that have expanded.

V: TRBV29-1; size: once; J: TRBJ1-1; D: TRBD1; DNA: TGCAGCGTTCCTAGGGACAGGGACACTGAAGCTTTCTTT; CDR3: CSVPRDRDTEAFF
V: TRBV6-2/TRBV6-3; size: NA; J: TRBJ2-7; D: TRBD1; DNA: TGTGCCAGCAGTAGGACAGGGGATTTGTCCGAGCAGTACTTC; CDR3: CASSRTGDLSEQYF
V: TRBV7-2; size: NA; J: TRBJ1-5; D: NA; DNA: TGTGCCAGCAGCTCAGGGGCAAGGCAGCCCCAGCATTTT; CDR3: CASSSGARQPQHF
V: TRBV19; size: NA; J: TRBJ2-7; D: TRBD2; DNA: TGTGCCAGTAGTACAAAACTAGCGGGGCACTACGAGCAGTACTTC; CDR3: CASSTKLAGHYEQYF
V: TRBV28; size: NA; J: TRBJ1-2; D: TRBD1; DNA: TGTGCCAGCAGTCAACTCACAGGGGAGGCCTATGGCTACACCTTC; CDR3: CASSQLTGEAYGYTF
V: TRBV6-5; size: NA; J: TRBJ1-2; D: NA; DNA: TGTGCCAGCAGTTACTCAGGAGACGCCCATGGCTACACCTTC; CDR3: CASSYSGDAHGYTF
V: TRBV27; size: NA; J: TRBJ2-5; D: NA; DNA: TGTGCCAGCAGTTTATCGATCGGACAGAATAGAGAGACCCAGTACTTC; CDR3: CASSLSIGQNRETQYF
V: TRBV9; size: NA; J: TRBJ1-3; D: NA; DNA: TGTGCCAGCAGCGTAGGGCCGACAGGAGATGGAAACACCATATATTTT; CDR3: CASSVGPTGDGNTIYF
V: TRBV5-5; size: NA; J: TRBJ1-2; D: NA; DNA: TGTGCCAGCAGCTTGGCCGCGGGGTTTGAATATGGCTACACCTTC; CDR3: CASSLAAGFEYGYTF
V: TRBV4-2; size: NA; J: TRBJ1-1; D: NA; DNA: TGTGCCAGCAGCCAAGAGCGGGGCGCCACGAACACTGAAGCTTTCTTT; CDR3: CASSQERGATNTEAFF
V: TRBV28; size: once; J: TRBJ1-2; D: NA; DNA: TGTGCCAGCAGTTTCGGGATCCGCTACACCTTC; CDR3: CASSFGIRYTF
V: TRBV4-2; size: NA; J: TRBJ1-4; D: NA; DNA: TGTGCCAGCAGCCAAGTTGGAAGGCGGCAGGGTAATGAAAAACTGTTTTTT; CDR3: CASSQVGRRQGNEKLFF
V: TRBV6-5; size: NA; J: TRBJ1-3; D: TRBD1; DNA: TGTGCCAGCAGTTATTACAGGGGCTCTGGAAACACCATATATTTT; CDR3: CASSYYRGSGNTIYF
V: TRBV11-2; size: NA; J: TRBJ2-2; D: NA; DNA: TGTGCCAGCAGCTTATCCCGCGGGAACACCGGGGAGCTGTTTTTT; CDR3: CASSLSRGNTGELFF
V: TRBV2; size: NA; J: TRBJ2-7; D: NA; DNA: TGTGCCAGCAGTGAAGCGGCAGGTTACTACGAGCAGTACTTC; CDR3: CASSEAAGYYEQYF
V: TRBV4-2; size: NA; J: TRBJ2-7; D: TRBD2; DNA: TGTGCCAGCAGCCGAGATAGCGGGGGGGCCTACGAGCAGTACTTC; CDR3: CASSRDSGGAYEQYF
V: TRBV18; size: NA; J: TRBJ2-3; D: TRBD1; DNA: TGTGCCAGCTCACCACCCGCTGACAGGGCTGCGGGCACAGATACGCAGTATTTT; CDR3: CASSPPADRAAGTDTQYF
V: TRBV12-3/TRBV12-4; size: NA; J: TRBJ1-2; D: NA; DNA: TGTGCCAGCCGAATGCGGACAGTCGGTGGCTACACCTTC; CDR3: CASRMRTVGGYTF
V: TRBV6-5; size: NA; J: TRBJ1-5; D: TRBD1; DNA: TGTGCCAGCAGCCCGGGACAGCGCAATCAGCCCCAGCATTTT; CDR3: CASSPGQRNQPQHF
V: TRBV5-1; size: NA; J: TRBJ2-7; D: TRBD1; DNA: TGCGCCAGCAGCTTGGGACAGGGGGGGATCGAGCAGTACTTC; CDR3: CASSLGQGGIEQYF
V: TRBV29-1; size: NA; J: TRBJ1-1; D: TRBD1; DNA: TGCAGCGTTCACCCACAGGGGGCGGGGAACACTGAAGCTTTCTTT; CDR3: CSVHPQGAGNTEAFF
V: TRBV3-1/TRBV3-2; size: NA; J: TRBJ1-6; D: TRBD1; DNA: TGTGCCAGCAGCCGAATTGGGACAGGGGGCTTTTCACCCCTCCACTTT; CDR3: CASSRIGTGGFSPLHF
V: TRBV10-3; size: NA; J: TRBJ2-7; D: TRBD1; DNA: TGTGCCATCAGTGAGGCCAACCCGGACAGGCGCCCCTACGAGCAGTACTTC; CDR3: CAISEANPDRRPYEQYF
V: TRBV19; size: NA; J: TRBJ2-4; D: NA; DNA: TGTGCCAGTAGTATCGGTGGGTCAGGGCTAGCCAAAAACATTCAGTACTTC; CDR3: CASSIGGSGLAKNIQYF
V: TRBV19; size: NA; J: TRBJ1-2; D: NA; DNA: TGTGCCAGTAGTATATCTCATGGCTACACCTTC; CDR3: CASSISHGYTF
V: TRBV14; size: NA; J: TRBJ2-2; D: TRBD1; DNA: TGTGCCAGCAGCCGGACAGGGGTTTGGGCCGGGGAGCTGTTTTTT; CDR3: CASSRTGVWAGELFF
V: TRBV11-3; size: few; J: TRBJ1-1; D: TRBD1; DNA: TGTGCCAGCAGCCCACCCCCGGGACAGGGCACTGAAGCTTTCTTT; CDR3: CASSPPPGQGTEAFF
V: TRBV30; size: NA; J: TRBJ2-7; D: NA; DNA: TGTGCCTGGAGTGTACGCAGGGACTACGAGCAGTACTTC; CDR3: CAWSVRRDYEQYF
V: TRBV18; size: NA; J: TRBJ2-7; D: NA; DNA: TGTGCCAGCTCACCCCTAGGTACGTTCAACGAGCAGTACTTC; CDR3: CASSPLGTFNEQYF
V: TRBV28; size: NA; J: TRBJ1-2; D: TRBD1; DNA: TGTGCCAGCAGGCCGACAGGGTACTATGGCTACACCTTC; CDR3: CASRPTGYYGYTF
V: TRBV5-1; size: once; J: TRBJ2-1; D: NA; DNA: TGCGCCAGCAGCCGCCAGGCCCAGGACAATGAGCAGTTCTTC; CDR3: CASSRQAQDNEQFF
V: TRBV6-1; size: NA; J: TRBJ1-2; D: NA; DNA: TGTGCCAGCAGTGAAGTCGGGGTTGGTGGCTACACCTTC; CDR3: CASSEVGVGGYTF
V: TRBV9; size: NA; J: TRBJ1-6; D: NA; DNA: TGTGCCAGCAGCCCTCAACCCACAGGAGATTCACCCCTCCACTTT; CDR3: CASSPQPTGDSPLHF
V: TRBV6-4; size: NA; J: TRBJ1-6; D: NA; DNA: TGTGCCAGCAGCATCAGGCAGGGGCTGATTTCACCCCTCCACTTT; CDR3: CASSIRQGLISPLHF
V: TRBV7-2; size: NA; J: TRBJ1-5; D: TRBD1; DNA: TGTGCCAGCAGCCCCAGGACAGGGAGGGGTCAGCCCCAGCATTTT; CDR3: CASSPRTGRGQPQHF
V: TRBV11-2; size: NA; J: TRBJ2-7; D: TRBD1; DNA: TGTGCCAGCAGCGCCGGGACAGGGTACGAGCAGTACTTC; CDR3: CASSAGTGYEQYF
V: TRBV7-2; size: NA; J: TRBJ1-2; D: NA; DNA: TGTGCCAGCAGCTTACCGAGGGCGCTCGATGGCTACACCTTC; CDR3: CASSLPRALDGYTF
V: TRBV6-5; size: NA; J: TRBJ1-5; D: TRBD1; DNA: TGTGCCAGCAGCGCCGGGACAGGGGGCAATCAGCCCCAGCATTTT; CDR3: CASSAGTGGNQPQHF
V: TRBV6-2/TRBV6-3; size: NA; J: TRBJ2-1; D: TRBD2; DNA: TGTGCCAGCAGTTACGTGGCTAGCGGGGGGCGGGATGAGCAGTTCTTC; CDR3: CASSYVASGGRDEQFF
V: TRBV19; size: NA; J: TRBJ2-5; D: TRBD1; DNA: TGTGCCAGCTCTGACAGGGGGCAAGAGACCCAGTACTTC; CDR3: CASSDRGQETQYF
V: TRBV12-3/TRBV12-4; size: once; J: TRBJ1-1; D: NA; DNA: TGTGCCAGCAGTACCGACAGCCCCCCTGAAGCTTTCTTT; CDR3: CASSTDSPPEAFF
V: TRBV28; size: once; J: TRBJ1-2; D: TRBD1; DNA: TGTGCCAGCAGTCACGCGCTTGGTCGACAGGGCGCAAACTATGGCTACACCTTC; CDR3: CASSHALGRQGANYGYTF
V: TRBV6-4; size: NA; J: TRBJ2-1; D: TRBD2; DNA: TGTGCCAGCAGTGACGGGCGGGGGAGCTACAATGAGCAGTTCTTC; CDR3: CASSDGRGSYNEQFF